Here is one T cell receptor beta chain with its context. The antigen it recognizes is unknown. Base qualities are not provided; no much larger clone lies one nucleotide away. This entry is derived from a study of response to subunit inactivated influenza vaccine (dated by TCRdb to between 2017 and 2018). Background for the entire study: Deep quantitative T cell receptor repertoire profiling was used in the study to track responses to a trivalent subunit inactivated influenza vaccine.

The library was prepared using RT-PCR. The data were produced on an Illumina HiSeq 2500. TCRdb ran its own pipeline on the public reads, namely fastp trimming at Q25 and MiXCR clone calling, and kept in-frame beta chains. Each CDR3 protein gets just one entry, which takes the most common genes and DNA from the rows behind it. This sample lists roughly 780,000 distinct CDR3 sequences; approximately 17% were detected once. Clones ranked in the top ten supply about a tenth of the sample. Summary of the overall study and its limitations: The authors proposed that each seasonal influenza vaccination may bring in only a limited number of new T cells.

The CDR3 starts with the cysteine, ends with the phenylalanine, and has 15 residues. The entry retains the CDR3 DNA only, 45 bases that are in frame from base 1. The germline V gene yields SGHTA for CDR1 and FQGNSA for CDR2. V was cut back by 4 bases and J by 1 base, leaving a gap of 11 bases between them. The chain employs TRBV7-2 and TRBJ2-1; no D gene call is confident. This receptor was obtained from a man aged 50 or older who received an inactivated influenza vaccine. Donor details come from another sample of the same person, matched by shared clones. The sequencing used PBMCs from blood, collected about 5 days after vaccination. The nucleotide sequence reads as follows: TGTGCCAGCAGCTCTTCAGTGTCTTCCTACAATGAGCAGTTCTTC. The translation is CASSSSVSSYNEQFF.